This TCR beta chain was obtained from a study of human T cells and chemical hapten exposure. At the level of the study: Skin of the upper inner arm, about 2 cm by about 2 cm, received 2% DPC for sensitization.

Original processing notes: With a range of 23,224 to 690,600, the median per sample was roughly 91,000 TCRs. TCRdb reprocessed the RACE reads with MiXCR, giving one entry per CDR3 protein. The V and J calls reflect TCRdb's pipeline rather than the authors' work. The sample has some 62,000 distinct CDR3 sequences, approximately 11% seen once; the top ten hold about 2.3%. Time point indicated: patch test 3, about 24 weeks after DPC sensitization. The sample's treatment: therapeutic diphenylcyclopropenone sensitization with weekly scalp DPC. Alopecia patients between 18 and 70 years old and suitable for DPC were used as donors. Unfractionated whole blood was the source of the extracted total RNA. This clonotype was detected many times. Trimming cost V 1 base and J 4 bases, with 8 bases left between them. The germline gives CDR1 SGHKS, CDR2 YYEKEE (reference sequence). The CDR3 is 13 residues long.

Sample: whole blood, taken in connection with sensitization to the hapten diphenylcyclopropenone (DPC). The V and J genes are TRBV5-5 and TRBJ1-1; D is uncertain. This clonotype originated in a woman between 25 and 40 years old with alopecia areata. Some clones in this sample may be carry-over from other donors' samples. This CDR3 reads CASSLNGGTEAFF. The DNA of the CDR3 is TGTGCCAGCAGCTTGAACGGAGGCACTGAAGCTTTCTTT.